The clone carrying this TCR beta chain was observed a few times. Its matching antigen is unknown. The CDR3 runs 17 residues. V shed 2 bases and J shed 1 base, with 17 bases lying between them. Germline values: CDR1 ENHRY, CDR2 SYGVKD. These data originate in a study of CD8 T cells in ankylosing spondylitis. Notes on the study in general: Reported data indicate significant enrichment of disease-linked clones within matched ankylosing spondylitis synovial fluid. Disease-linked clones were CD8+ and relatively rare in peripheral blood.

TCRdb itself ran the 5' RACE reads through MiXCR, one entry per CDR3 protein. The repertoire includes roughly 140,000 distinct CDR3 sequences, approximately 48% of them detected once, and around 15% sits in the top ten. Sequencing input: synovial fluid, either unsorted or a sorted T cell fraction (not recorded which). V and J are TRBV10-3 and TRBJ1-1, with TRBD1 as a possible D gene (6 bases). This TCR was recovered from a male donor with ankylosing spondylitis. CDR3 sequence: CAISEEKYETGNTEAFF. The DNA for the CDR3 is TGTGCCATCAGTGAGGAAAAATACGAGACAGGGAACACTGAAGCTTTCTTT.